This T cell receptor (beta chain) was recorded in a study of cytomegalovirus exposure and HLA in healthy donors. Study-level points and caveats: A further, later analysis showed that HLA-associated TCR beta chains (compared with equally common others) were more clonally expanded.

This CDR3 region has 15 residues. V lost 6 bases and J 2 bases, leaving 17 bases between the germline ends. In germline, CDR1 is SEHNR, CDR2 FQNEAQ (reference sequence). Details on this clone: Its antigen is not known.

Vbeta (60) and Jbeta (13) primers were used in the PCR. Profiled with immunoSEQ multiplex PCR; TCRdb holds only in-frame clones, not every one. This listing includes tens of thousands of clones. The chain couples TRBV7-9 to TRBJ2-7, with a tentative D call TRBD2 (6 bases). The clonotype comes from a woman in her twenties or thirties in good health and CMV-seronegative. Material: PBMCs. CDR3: CASSGGFSRTYEQYF. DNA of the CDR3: TGTGCCAGCAGTGGGGGGTTTTCGAGGACCTACGAGCAGTACTTC.